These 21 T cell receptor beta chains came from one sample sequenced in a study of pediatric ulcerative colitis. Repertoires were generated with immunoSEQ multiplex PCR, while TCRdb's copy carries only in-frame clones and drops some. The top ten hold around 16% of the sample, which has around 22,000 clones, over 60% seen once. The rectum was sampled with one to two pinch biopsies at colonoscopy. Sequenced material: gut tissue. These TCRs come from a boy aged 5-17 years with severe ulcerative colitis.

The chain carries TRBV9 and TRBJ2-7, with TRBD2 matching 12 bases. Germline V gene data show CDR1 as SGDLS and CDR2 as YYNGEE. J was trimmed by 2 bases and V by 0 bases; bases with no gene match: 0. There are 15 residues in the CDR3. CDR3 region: CASSVASGGAYEQYF. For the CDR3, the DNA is TGTGCCAGCAGCGTAGCTAGCGGGGGGGCCTACGAGCAGTACTTC.

The CDR3 region has the DNA TGCGCCAGCAGCTTGGAGGGGCCGTACACCGGGGAGCTGTTTTTT. This encodes CASSLEGPYTGELFF. The chain combines TRBV5-1 with TRBJ2-2; possible D gene TRBD1, 5 bases. Germline V gives CDR1 SGHRS, CDR2 YFSETQ. V lost 0 bases, J lost 3 bases, and 9 bases lay in between. The CDR3 consists of 15 residues.

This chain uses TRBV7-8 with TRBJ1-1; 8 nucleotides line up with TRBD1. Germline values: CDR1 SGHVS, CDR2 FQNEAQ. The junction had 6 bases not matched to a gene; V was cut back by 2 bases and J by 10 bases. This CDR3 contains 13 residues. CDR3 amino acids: CASSLQDRVGAFF. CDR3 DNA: TGTGCCAGCAGCTTACAGGACAGGGTTGGAGCTTTCTTT. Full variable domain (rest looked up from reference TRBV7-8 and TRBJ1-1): GAGVSQSPRYKVAKRGQDVALRCDPISGHVSLFWYQQALGQGPEFLTYFQNEAQLDKSGLPSDRFFAERPEGSVSTLKIQRTQQEDSAVYLCASSLQDRVGAFFGQGTRLTVV.

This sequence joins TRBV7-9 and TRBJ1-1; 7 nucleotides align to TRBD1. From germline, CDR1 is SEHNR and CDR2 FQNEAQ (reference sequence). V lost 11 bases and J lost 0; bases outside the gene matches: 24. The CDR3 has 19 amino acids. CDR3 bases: TGTGCCGGAGGGGACAGCTACCCTAACACGTATGGGATGAACACTGAAGCTTTCTTT. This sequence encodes CAGGDSYPNTYGMNTEAFF.

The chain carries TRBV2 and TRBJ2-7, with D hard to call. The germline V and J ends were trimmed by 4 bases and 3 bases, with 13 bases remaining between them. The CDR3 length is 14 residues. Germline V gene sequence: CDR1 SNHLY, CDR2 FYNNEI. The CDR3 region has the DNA TGTGCCAGCAGTGGACCCTCGGGCATCTACGAGCAGTACTTC. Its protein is CASSGPSGIYEQYF.

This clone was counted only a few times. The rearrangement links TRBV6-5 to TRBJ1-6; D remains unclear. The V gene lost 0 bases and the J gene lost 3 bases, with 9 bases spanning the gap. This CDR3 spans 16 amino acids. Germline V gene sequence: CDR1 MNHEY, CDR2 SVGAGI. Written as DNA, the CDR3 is TGTGCCAGCAGTTACTCGAAGGGCCTCTATAATTCACCCCTCCACTTT. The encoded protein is CASSYSKGLYNSPLHF.

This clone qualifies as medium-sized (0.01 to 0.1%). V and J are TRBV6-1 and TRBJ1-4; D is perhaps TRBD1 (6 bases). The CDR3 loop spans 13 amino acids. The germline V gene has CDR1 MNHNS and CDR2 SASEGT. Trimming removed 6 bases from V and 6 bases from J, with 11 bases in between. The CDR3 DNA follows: TGTGCCAGCAGAAGGGACATGGATGAAAAACTGTTTTTT. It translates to CASRRDMDEKLFF.

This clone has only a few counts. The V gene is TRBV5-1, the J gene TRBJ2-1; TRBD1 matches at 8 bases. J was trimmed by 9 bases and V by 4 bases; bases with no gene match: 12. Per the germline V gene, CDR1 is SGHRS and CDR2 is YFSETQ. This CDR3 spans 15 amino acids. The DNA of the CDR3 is TGCGCCAGCAGCCCTGGACAGGGAGAACGAGTTGAGCAGTTCTTC. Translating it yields CASSPGQGERVEQFF.

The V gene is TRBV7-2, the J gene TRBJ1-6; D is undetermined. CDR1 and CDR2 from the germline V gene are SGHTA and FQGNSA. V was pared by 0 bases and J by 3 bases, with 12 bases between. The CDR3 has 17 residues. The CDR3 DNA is TGTGCCAGCAGCTTAGCGATCGGGAGGATCTATAATTCACCCCTCCACTTT. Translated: CASSLAIGRIYNSPLHF.

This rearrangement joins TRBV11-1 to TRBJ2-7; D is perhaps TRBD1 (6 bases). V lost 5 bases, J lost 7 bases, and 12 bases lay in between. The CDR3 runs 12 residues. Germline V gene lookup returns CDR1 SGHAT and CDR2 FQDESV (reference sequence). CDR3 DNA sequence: TGTGCCAGCAGCGTACAGGGAGTAGAGCAGTACTTC. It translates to CASSVQGVEQYF.

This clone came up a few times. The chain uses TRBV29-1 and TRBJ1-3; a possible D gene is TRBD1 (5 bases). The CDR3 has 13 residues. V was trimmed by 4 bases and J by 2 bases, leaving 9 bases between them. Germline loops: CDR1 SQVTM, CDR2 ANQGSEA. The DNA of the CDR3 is TGCAGCGTTGCCAGGGACGCTGGAAACACCATATATTTT. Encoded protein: CSVARDAGNTIYF.

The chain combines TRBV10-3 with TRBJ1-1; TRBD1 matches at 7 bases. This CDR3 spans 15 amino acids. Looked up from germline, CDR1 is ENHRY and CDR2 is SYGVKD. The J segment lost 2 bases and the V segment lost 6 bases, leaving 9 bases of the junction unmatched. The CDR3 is CAIRTGNSVNTEAFF. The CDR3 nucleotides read TGTGCCATCAGGACAGGGAACTCAGTAAACACTGAAGCTTTCTTT.

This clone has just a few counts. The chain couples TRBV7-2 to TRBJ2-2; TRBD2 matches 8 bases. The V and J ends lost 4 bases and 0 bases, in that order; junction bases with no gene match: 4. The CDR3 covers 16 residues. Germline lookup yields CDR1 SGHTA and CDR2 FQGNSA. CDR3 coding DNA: TGTGCCAGCAGCTCCCTAGCGGGTTCGAACACCGGGGAGCTGTTTTTT. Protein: CASSSLAGSNTGELFF.

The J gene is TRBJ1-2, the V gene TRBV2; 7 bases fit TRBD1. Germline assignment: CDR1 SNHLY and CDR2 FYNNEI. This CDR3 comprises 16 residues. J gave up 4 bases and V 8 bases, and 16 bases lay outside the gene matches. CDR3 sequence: CASGQGGTGVGYGYTF. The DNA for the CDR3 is TGTGCCAGCGGCCAGGGAGGAACAGGGGTCGGCTATGGCTACACCTTC.

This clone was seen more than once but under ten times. The CDR3 sequence: CASSAPTLGANYGYTF. The CDR3 DNA reads TGTGCCAGCAGTGCCCCGACTTTGGGAGCTAACTATGGCTACACCTTC. The chain joins TRBV2 to TRBJ1-2, with D unresolved. With 4 bases removed from V and 0 bases from J, the gap between germline ends came to 15 bases. Germline values: CDR1 SNHLY, CDR2 FYNNEI. The CDR3 sequence is 16 residues long.

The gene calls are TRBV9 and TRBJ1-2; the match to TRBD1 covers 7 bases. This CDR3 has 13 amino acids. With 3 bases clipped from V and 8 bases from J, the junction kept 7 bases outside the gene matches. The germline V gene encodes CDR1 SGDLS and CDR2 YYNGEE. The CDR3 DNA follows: TGTGCCAGCAGCGGTGGACAGGTCGGAGGCTACACCTTC. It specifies CASSGGQVGGYTF.

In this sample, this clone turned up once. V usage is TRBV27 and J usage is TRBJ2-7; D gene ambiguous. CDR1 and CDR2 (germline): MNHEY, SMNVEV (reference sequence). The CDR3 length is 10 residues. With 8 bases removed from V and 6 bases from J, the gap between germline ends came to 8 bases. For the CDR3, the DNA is TGTGCCAGCGGGTGGATCGAGCAGTACTTC. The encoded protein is CASGWIEQYF.

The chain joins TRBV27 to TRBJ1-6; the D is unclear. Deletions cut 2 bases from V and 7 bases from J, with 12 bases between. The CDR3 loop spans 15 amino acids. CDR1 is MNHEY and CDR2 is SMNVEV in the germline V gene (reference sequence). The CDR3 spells CASSLGFGVNSPLHF. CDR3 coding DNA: TGTGCCAGCAGTTTAGGGTTCGGAGTGAATTCACCCCTCCACTTT.

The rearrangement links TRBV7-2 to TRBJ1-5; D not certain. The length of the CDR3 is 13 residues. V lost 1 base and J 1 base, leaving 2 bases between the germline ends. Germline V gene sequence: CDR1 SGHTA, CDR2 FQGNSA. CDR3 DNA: TGTGCCAGCAGCTTAGTAAGCAATCAGCCCCAGCATTTT. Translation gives CASSLVSNQPQHF.

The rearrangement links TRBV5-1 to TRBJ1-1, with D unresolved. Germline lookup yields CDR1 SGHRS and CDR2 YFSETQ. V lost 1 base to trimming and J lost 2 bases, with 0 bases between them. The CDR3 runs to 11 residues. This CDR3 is CASSLNTEAFF. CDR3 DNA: TGCGCCAGCAGCTTGAACACTGAAGCTTTCTTT.

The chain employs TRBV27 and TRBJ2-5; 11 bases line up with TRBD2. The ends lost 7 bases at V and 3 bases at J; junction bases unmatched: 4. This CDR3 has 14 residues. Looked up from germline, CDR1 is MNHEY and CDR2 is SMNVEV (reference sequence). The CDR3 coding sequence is TGTGCCAGCAAGGGTAGCGGGGGGGAAGAGACCCAGTACTTC. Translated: CASKGSGGEETQYF.